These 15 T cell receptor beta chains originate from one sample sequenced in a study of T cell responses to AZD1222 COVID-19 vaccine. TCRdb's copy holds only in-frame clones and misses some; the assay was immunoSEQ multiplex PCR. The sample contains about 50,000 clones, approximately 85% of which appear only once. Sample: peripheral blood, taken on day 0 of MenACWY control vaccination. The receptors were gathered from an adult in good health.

For the CDR3, the DNA is TGTGCCAGCAGCTTGGGGGGGCTAGCGTTCAACGAGCAGTACTTC. Amino acids: CASSLGGLAFNEQYF. The chain is built from TRBV5-5 and TRBJ2-7; D possibly matches TRBD1 or TRBD2 (6 bases each). Per the germline V gene, CDR1 is SGHKS and CDR2 is YYEKEE (reference sequence). There are 15 residues in the CDR3. Trimming cost V 0 bases and J 5 bases, with 15 bases left between them.

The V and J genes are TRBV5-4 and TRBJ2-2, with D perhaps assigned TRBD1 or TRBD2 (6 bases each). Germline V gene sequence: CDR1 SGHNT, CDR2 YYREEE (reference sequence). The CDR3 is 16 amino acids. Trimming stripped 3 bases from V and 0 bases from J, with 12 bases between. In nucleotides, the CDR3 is TGTGCCAGCAGCTCCATGGGGGGCGCGAACACCGGGGAGCTGTTTTTT. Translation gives CASSSMGGANTGELFF.

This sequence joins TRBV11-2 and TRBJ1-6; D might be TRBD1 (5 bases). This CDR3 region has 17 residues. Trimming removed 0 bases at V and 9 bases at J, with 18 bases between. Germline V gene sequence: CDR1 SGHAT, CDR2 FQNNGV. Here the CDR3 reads CASSLDSPGTTRSPLHF. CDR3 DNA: TGTGCCAGCAGCTTAGATTCACCAGGGACTACCCGTTCACCCCTCCACTTT.

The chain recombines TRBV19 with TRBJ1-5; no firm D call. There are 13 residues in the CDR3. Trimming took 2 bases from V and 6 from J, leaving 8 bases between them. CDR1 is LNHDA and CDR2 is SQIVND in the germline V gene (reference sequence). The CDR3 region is CASSIQSIQPQHF. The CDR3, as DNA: TGTGCCAGTAGTATACAATCAATTCAGCCCCAGCATTTT.

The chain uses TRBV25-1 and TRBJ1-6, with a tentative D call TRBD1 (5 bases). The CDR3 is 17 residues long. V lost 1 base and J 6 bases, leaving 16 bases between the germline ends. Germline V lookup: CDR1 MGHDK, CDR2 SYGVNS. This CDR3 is CASSESLGGAGNSPLHF. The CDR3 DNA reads TGTGCCAGCAGTGAATCCCTTGGAGGGGCCGGTAATTCACCCCTCCACTTT.

The chain's CDR3 is CASSFGQGDTEAFF. As DNA, the CDR3 is TGCGCCAGCAGCTTCGGACAGGGTGACACTGAAGCTTTCTTT. The chain joins TRBV5-1 to TRBJ1-1; 8 bases align to TRBD1. The trim removed 2 bases at V and 3 bases at J, leaving 3 bases unmatched. This CDR3 has 14 residues. The germline V gene has CDR1 SGHRS and CDR2 YFSETQ.

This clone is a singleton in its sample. The CDR3 DNA is TGTGCCAGCAGTTTACTAGGGACAGGGAGGCACAATGAGCAGTTCTTC. Its translation: CASSLLGTGRHNEQFF. The V gene is TRBV27, the J gene TRBJ2-1, with TRBD1 identical over 9 bases. Germline CDR1 MNHEY, CDR2 SMNVEV (reference sequence). V dropped 2 bases and J dropped 5; count of bases not matched to a gene: 7. The CDR3 length is 16 residues.

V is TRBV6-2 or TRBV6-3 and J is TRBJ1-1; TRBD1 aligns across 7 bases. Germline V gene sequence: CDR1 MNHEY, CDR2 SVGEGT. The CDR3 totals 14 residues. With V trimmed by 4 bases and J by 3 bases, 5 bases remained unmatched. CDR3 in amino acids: CASSLLQGYTEAFF. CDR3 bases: TGTGCCAGCAGTTTGCTACAGGGGTACACTGAAGCTTTCTTT.

CDR3 DNA: TGTGCCAGCAGCTACGGGAGGGGACGGAATCAGCCCCAGCATTTT. Its translation: CASSYGRGRNQPQHF. J is TRBJ1-5 and V is TRBV21-1. TRBV21-1 is flagged as a pseudogene. This CDR3 contains 15 residues.

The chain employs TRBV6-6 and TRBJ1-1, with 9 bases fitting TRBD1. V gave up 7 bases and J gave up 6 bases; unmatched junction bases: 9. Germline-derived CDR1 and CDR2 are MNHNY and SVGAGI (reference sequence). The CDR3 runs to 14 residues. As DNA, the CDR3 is TGTGCCAGCAAAACAGGGGGCGGGAGACCTGAAGCTTTCTTT. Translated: CASKTGGGRPEAFF.

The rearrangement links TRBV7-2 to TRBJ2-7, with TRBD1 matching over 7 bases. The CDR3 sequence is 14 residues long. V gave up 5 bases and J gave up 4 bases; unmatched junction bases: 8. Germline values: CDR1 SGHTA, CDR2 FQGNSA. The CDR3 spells CASSGVGQRYEQYF. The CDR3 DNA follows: TGTGCCAGCAGCGGAGTGGGACAGAGATACGAGCAGTACTTC.

The CDR3 DNA reads as TGCGCCAGCAGCTTGATACAGGGGGCAACTGAAGCTTTCTTT. Protein product: CASSLIQGATEAFF. This rearrangement joins TRBV5-1 to TRBJ1-1; 9 bases map to TRBD1. The CDR3 is 14 amino acids. Germline V lookup: CDR1 SGHRS, CDR2 YFSETQ. Unmatched junction bases numbered 3, after V lost 1 base and J lost 5 bases.

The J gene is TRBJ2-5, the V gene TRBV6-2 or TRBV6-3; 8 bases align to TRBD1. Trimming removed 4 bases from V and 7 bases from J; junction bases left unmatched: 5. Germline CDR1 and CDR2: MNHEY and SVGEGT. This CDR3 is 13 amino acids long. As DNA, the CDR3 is TGTGCCAGCAGTTCCCGGGACAGGAGGACCCAGTACTTC. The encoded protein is CASSSRDRRTQYF.

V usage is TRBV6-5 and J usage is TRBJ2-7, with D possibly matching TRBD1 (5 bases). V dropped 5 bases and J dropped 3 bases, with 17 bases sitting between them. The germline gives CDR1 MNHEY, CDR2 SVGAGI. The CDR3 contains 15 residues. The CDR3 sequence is CASSRDSGRYYEQYF. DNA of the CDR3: TGTGCCAGCAGTCGAGACAGTGGCCGCTACTACGAGCAGTACTTC.

In DNA form, the CDR3 reads TGTGCCAGCAGCCAAGGGCGAGGGGCCGGCAATCAGCCCCAGCATTTT. Protein sequence: CASSQGRGAGNQPQHF. This chain links TRBV3-1 (or the pseudogene TRBV3-2) with TRBJ1-5; a possible D gene is TRBD1 (5 bases). Germline CDR1 reads LGHDT; CDR2 reads YNNKEL (reference sequence). The CDR3 covers 16 residues. Trimming cost V 1 base and J 2 bases, with 12 bases left between them.